This is a list of T cell receptor beta chains from one sample in a study of beta chain features in type 1 diabetes. Some clones are missing from TCRdb's copy, which holds only in-frame ones; the method was immunoSEQ multiplex PCR. This table holds 300,000 to 350,000 clones, about 14% found once. The specimen sequenced was naive CD4+ T cells from blood. All receptors come from a woman aged 18-35 years with type 1 diabetes. The CDR3 runs from the conserved cysteine through the conserved F or W. The order of the fields is CDR3 protein, CDR3 DNA, clone size, D gene, V gene, J gene. The D gene is left open where the match is weak. Clone size is shown for a subset of rows, as once, few, many or a class of expanded clone.

CASRYTGTSTGELFF	TGTGCCAGCAGGTATACCGGGACTAGCACCGGGGAGCTGTTTTTT	few	TRBD2	TRBV2	TRBJ2-2
CAIGEAGLVDNEQFF	TGTGCCATCGGGGAGGCGGGACTTGTCGACAATGAGCAGTTCTTC	-	-	TRBV10-3	TRBJ2-1
CASCGGRAFDEQFF	TGCGCCAGCTGCGGCGGGAGGGCATTTGATGAGCAGTTCTTC	-	TRBD2	TRBV5-1	TRBJ2-1
CASSPAGPEKLFF	TGTGCCAGCAGTCCCGCGGGACCCGAAAAACTGTTTTTT	few	-	TRBV28	TRBJ1-4
CASSYSFGLVGGELFF	TGTGCCAGCAGTTACTCCTTCGGACTAGTTGGCGGGGAGCTGTTTTTT	-	TRBD2	TRBV6-5	TRBJ2-2
CAWSMNYGYTF	TGTGCCTGGAGCATGAACTATGGCTACACCTTC	few	-	TRBV30	TRBJ1-2
CASSGQEGYTF	TGTGCCAGCTCAGGACAGGAGGGCTACACCTTC	-	TRBD1	TRBV18	TRBJ1-2
CASLQDRVSQPQHF	TGTGCCAGCCTGCAGGACAGGGTGAGTCAGCCCCAGCATTTT	few	TRBD1	TRBV2	TRBJ1-5
CASSVGLTRLENYGYTF	TGTGCCAGCAGCGTAGGGCTCACCCGACTGGAGAACTATGGCTACACCTTC	-	-	TRBV9	TRBJ1-2
CASSLVLAGGDTQYF	TGCGCCAGCAGCTTAGTCCTAGCGGGAGGAGATACGCAGTATTTT	few	TRBD2	TRBV5-1	TRBJ2-3
CASSGGLAGEGPNNEQFF	TGTGCCAGCAGTGGAGGACTAGCGGGAGAGGGCCCTAATAATGAGCAGTTCTTC	-	TRBD2	TRBV25-1	TRBJ2-1
CASKKGRESYEQYF	TGTGCCAGCAAGAAGGGGCGGGAATCCTACGAGCAGTACTTC	-	-	TRBV2	TRBJ2-7
CASSLEPGNYNEQFF	TGTGCCAGCAGCTTGGAGCCAGGGAACTACAATGAGCAGTTCTTC	-	-	TRBV5-8	TRBJ2-1
CALTGVGDYGYTF	TGTGCCTTGACAGGGGTTGGTGACTATGGCTACACCTTC	-	TRBD1	TRBV30	TRBJ1-2
CASRVISGGQPQHF	TGTGCCAGTAGAGTAATCTCAGGGGGTCAGCCCCAGCATTTT	once	TRBD1	TRBV28	TRBJ1-5
CATSNRLAGQETQYF	TGTGCCACCAGCAACAGACTAGCGGGTCAAGAGACCCAGTACTTC	-	TRBD2	TRBV15	TRBJ2-5
CASATGTVATNEKLFF	TGCGCCAGCGCCACCGGGACAGTTGCAACTAATGAAAAACTGTTTTTT	-	TRBD1	TRBV5-1	TRBJ1-4
CASSQAGQPQPQHF	TGCGCCAGCAGCCAAGCAGGACAGCCTCAGCCCCAGCATTTT	-	-	TRBV4-1	TRBJ1-5
CASSPSPEGSEQYF	TGTGCCAGCAGCCCCTCGCCGGAGGGATCCGAGCAGTACTTC	-	-	TRBV9	TRBJ2-7
CASQTRRGYEQYF	TGTGCCAGCCAAACCCGTAGGGGGTACGAGCAGTACTTC	-	-	TRBV27	TRBJ2-7
CASSTRQGGTEAFF	TGCGCCAGCAGCACCCGACAGGGCGGTACTGAAGCTTTCTTT	-	TRBD1	TRBV5-1	TRBJ1-1
CASSSRLAGSDTQYF	TGTGCCAGCAGCTCCCGACTAGCGGGGTCAGATACGCAGTATTTT	-	TRBD2	TRBV7-2	TRBJ2-3
CASSRLRQQSSSTDTQYF	TGCGCCAGCAGCCGATTGCGACAACAGAGTTCTAGCACAGATACGCAGTATTTT	few	-	TRBV4-3	TRBJ2-3
CASSVAREEKNIQYF	TGTGCCAGCAGCGTAGCTCGGGAGGAGAAAAACATTCAGTACTTC	-	TRBD2	TRBV9	TRBJ2-4
CASRKQGGYGYTF	TGTGCCAGCAGAAAGCAGGGTGGCTATGGCTACACCTTC	-	-	TRBV28	TRBJ1-2
CASSLSGSDNQPQHF	TGCGCCAGCAGCTTGAGCGGATCGGATAATCAGCCCCAGCATTTT	-	-	TRBV5-1	TRBJ1-5
CASSPAGDGGETQYF	TGCGCCAGCAGCCCCGCGGGGGATGGTGGAGAGACCCAGTACTTC	few	TRBD2	TRBV5-1	TRBJ2-5
CAWKIKTGLGYGYTF	TGTGCCTGGAAAATAAAGACAGGGCTGGGCTATGGCTACACCTTC	-	TRBD1	TRBV30	TRBJ1-2
CATSRGGGAYEQYF	TGTGCCACCAGCAGAGGAGGGGGGGCCTACGAGCAGTACTTC	-	-	TRBV15	TRBJ2-7
CASGLYTGGEAFF	TGCGCCAGCGGGTTATACACGGGTGGCGAAGCTTTCTTT	few	-	TRBV4-3	TRBJ1-1
CASSPGNSQETQYF	TGTGCCAGCAGCCCCGGGAACAGTCAAGAGACCCAGTACTTC	few	-	TRBV7-9	TRBJ2-5
CASVAPAHYEQYF	TGTGCCTCTGTAGCGCCCGCCCACTACGAGCAGTACTTC	few	-	TRBV2	TRBJ2-7
CASTQTSAPHNQPQHF	TGTGCCAGCACCCAGACCTCAGCGCCACATAATCAGCCCCAGCATTTT	few	-	TRBV28	TRBJ1-5
CASSVGQGNTIYF	TGTGCCAGCAGCGTCGGACAGGGAAACACCATATATTTT	few	-	TRBV9	TRBJ1-3
CASSRGGQQETQYF	TGTGCCAGCAGCCGAGGGGGCCAGCAAGAGACCCAGTACTTC	few	TRBD1	TRBV9	TRBJ2-5
CASSLRTGYNEQFF	TGCGCCAGCAGCTTACGCACAGGTTACAATGAGCAGTTCTTC	few	-	TRBV5-1	TRBJ2-1
CASSLGTGGRETQYF	TGCGCCAGCAGCCTCGGGACAGGGGGTCGGGAGACCCAGTACTTC	few	TRBD1	TRBV5-1	TRBJ2-5
CAWSGHRESYNEQFF	TGTGCCTGGAGTGGGCACAGGGAGTCCTACAATGAGCAGTTCTTC	few	-	TRBV30	TRBJ2-1
CASSRVSNQPQHF	TGTGCCAGTAGTCGAGTTAGCAATCAGCCCCAGCATTTT	few	-	TRBV19	TRBJ1-5
CASSGLEGLAAEQFF	TGTGCCAGCTCCGGCTTAGAGGGACTAGCTGCTGAGCAGTTCTTC	few	TRBD2	TRBV18	TRBJ2-1
CASTPTGSHGYTF	TGTGCCAGCACCCCGACAGGGTCCCATGGCTACACCTTC	few	TRBD1	TRBV9	TRBJ1-2
CAAGDRMNTEAFF	TGTGCCGCGGGAGACAGGATGAACACTGAAGCTTTCTTT	-	-	TRBV27	TRBJ1-1
CATSRDLTSPNYNEQFF	TGTGCCACCAGCAGAGATCTGACTAGCCCTAACTACAATGAGCAGTTCTTC	-	TRBD2	TRBV15	TRBJ2-1
CASSSPWRAPGQFF	TGTGCCAGCAGCTCCCCATGGCGCGCGCCGGGGCAGTTCTTC	-	-	TRBV7-2	TRBJ2-1
CASISGQDQETQYF	TGTGCCAGCATAAGCGGACAGGACCAAGAGACCCAGTACTTC	few	TRBD1	TRBV28	TRBJ2-5
CASPGDFTQYF	TGTGCCAGCCCGGGGGACTTTACGCAGTATTTT	-	-	TRBV6-5	TRBJ2-3